The 3 T cell receptor beta chains in this list originate from one sample, sequenced in a study of blood T cell repertoires in COVID-19. The assay was immunoSEQ multiplex PCR, and TCRdb's table has in-frame clones only and misses some. In the table there are 45,000 to 50,000 clones, roughly nine tenths of which are singletons. Source material: peripheral blood. The receptor set was obtained from a human donor in a cohort sampled during active COVID-19.

The rearrangement uses TRBV7-2 and TRBJ2-7; 9 positions agree with TRBD2. Germline CDR1 and CDR2: SGHTA and FQGNSA. This CDR3 has 15 amino acids. V lost 4 bases, J lost 0 bases, and 4 bases stayed unmatched. The CDR3 DNA reads TGTGCCAGCAGCTCCGGACTAGCGAGCTCCTACGAGCAGTACTTC. It encodes CASSSGLASSYEQYF.

This chain connects TRBV5-1 to TRBJ2-3, with 9 bases matching TRBD2. The junction had 7 bases not matched to a gene; V was cut back by 1 base and J by 1 base. CDR1 and CDR2 (germline): SGHRS, YFSETQ. The CDR3 is made up of 17 amino acids. CDR3 region: CASSLIGLAGRTDTQYF. In nucleotides, the CDR3 is TGCGCCAGCAGCTTGATTGGGCTAGCGGGACGCACAGATACGCAGTATTTT.

The rearrangement links TRBV3-1 (or the pseudogene TRBV3-2) to TRBJ1-2; 9 positions agree with TRBD1. The junction had 8 bases not matched to a gene; V was cut back by 3 bases and J by 0 bases. Germline CDR1 reads LGHDT; CDR2 reads YNNKEL (reference sequence). The CDR3 has 17 residues. As DNA, the CDR3 is TGTGCCAGCAGCCAGGCCGGACAGGGGCCTTCTAACTATGGCTACACCTTC. Its protein is CASSQAGQGPSNYGYTF.